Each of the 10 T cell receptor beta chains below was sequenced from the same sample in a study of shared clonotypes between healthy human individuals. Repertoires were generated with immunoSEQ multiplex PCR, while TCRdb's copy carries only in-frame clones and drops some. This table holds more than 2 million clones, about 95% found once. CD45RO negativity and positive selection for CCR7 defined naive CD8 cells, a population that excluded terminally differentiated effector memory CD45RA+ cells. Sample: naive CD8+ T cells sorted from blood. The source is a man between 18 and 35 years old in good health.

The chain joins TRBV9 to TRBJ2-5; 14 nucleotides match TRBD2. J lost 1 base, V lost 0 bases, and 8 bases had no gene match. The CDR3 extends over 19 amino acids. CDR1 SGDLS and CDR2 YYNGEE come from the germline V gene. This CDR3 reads CASSVGLAGGGIVQETQYF. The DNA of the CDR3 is TGTGCCAGCAGCGTAGGACTAGCGGGAGGGGGGATTGTCCAAGAGACCCAGTACTTC.

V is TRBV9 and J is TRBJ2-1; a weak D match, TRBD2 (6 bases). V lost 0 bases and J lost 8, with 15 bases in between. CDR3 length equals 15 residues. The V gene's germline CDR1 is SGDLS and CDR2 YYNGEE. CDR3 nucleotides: TGTGCCAGCAGCGTAGACGGGAGCGGCGGGGATGAGCAGTTCTTC. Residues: CASSVDGSGGDEQFF.

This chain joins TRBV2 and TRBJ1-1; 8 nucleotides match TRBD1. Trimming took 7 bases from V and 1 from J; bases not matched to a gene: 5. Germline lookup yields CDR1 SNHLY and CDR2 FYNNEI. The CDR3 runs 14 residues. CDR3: CASTRTGSNTEAFF. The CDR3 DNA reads TGTGCCAGCACCAGGACAGGGTCGAACACTGAAGCTTTCTTT.

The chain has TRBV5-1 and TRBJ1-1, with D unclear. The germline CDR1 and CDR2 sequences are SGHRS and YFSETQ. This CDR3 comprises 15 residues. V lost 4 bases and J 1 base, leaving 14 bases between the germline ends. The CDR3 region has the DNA TGCGCCAGCAGCGGGTGGGTAAATGAGAACACTGAAGCTTTCTTT. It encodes CASSGWVNENTEAFF.

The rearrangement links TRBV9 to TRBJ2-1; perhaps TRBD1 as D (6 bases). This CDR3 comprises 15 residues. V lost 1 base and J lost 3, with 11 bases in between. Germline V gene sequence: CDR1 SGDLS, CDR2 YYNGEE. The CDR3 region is CASSVNRGFYNEQFF. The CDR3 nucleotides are TGTGCCAGCAGCGTAAATAGGGGGTTCTACAATGAGCAGTTCTTC.

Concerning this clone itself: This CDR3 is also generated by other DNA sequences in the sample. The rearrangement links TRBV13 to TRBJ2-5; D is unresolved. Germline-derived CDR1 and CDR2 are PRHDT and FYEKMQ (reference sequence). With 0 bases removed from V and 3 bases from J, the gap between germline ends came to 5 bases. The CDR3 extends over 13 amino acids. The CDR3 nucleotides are TGTGCCAGCAGCTTAGGCGGAAAAGAGACCCAGTACTTC. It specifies CASSLGGKETQYF.

DNA for the CDR3: TGTGCCAGCAGTTATGTGGAAGGGGCCAACGTCCTGACTTTC. This sequence encodes CASSYVEGANVLTF. The rearrangement uses TRBV6-5 and TRBJ2-6; D gene ambiguous. The CDR3 consists of 14 residues. CDR1 and CDR2 from the germline V gene are MNHEY and SVGAGI. With 3 bases removed from V and 4 bases from J, the gap between germline ends came to 7 bases.

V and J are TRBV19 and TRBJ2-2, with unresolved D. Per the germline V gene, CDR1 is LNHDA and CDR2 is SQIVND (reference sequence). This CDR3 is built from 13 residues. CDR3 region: CAIRSQQTGELFF. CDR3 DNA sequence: TGTGCGATTAGGAGCCAACAAACCGGGGAGCTGTTTTTT.

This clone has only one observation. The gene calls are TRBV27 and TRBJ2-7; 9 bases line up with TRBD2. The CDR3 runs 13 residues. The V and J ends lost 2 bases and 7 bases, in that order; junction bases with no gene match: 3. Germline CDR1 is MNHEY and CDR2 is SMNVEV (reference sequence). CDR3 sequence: CASSLTSGREQYF. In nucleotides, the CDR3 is TGTGCCAGCAGTTTAACTAGCGGGCGGGAGCAGTACTTC.

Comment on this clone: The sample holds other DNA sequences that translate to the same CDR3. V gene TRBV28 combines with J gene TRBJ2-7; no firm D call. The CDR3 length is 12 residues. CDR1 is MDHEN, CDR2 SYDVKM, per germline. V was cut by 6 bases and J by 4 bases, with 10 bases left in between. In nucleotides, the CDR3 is TGTGCCAGCAGCCTCGGACGGTACGAGCAGTACTTC. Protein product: CASSLGRYEQYF.